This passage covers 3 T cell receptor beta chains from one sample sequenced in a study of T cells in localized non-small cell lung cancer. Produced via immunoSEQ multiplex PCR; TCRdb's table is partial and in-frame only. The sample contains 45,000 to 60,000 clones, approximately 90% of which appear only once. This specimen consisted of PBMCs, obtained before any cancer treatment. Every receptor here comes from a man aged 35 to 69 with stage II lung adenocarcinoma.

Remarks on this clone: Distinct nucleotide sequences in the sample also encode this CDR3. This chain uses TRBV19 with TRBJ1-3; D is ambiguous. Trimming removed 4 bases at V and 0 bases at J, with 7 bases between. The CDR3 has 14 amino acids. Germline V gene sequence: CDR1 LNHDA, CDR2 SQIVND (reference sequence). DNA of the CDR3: TGTGCCAGTAGTACCCTAAACTCTGGAAACACCATATATTTT. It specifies CASSTLNSGNTIYF.

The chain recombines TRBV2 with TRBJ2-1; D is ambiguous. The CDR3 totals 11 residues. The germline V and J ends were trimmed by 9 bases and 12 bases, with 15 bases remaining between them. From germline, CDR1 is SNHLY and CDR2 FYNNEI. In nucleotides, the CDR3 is TGTGCCAGAGAGCCTTCTGAGTTGCAGTTCTTC. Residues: CAREPSELQFF.

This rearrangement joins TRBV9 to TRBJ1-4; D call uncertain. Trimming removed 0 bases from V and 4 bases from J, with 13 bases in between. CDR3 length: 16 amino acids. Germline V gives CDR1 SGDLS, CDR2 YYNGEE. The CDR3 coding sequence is TGTGCCAGCAGCGTAGAGTCTGGCCGTATTAATGAAAAACTGTTTTTT. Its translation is CASSVESGRINEKLFF.